The sequence of this T cell receptor (beta chain) was determined in a study of OX40 agonist ivuxolimab in advanced cancers. Study context: There were three patients with partial responses, one having hepatocellular carcinoma and two cutaneous melanoma. Study-level findings and limits: CD4+ and CD8+ blood T cells expanded clonally by week 6 at 0.1 to 3.0 mg/kg.

In regard to this clone: Antigen unknown.

TCRdb's copy holds only in-frame clones and misses some; the assay was immunoSEQ multiplex PCR. The table has some 44,000 clones, 70% to 90% seen once. The sample here was CD4+ or CD8+ T cells sorted from blood, taken in a trial of the OX40 agonist ivuxolimab. The sequence came from an adult with an advanced solid tumor such as melanoma, head and neck, liver or kidney cancer.

The CDR3 region is CASSPKREWDEQFF. CDR3 DNA: TGTGCCAGCAGTCCCAAGCGGGAATGGGATGAGCAGTTCTTC. The chain joins TRBV27 to TRBJ2-1; 7 bases line up with TRBD2. The CDR3 sequence is 14 residues long. CDR1 is MNHEY, CDR2 SMNVEV, per germline (reference sequence). V trimming: 5 bases; J trimming: 8 bases; junction bases outside the gene matches: 9.